This T cell receptor (beta chain) was observed in a study of T-cell reconstitution after alpha-beta-depleted transplantation in children. From germline, CDR1 is KGHSH and CDR2 LQKENI. This CDR3 region has 15 residues. V lost 2 bases and J lost 6; bases outside the gene matches: 9. A remark on this clonotype: As yet, its antigen is unknown.

The authors prepared the TCRbeta library with unique molecular identifiers. TCRdb re-called the PCR reads with MiXCR, one entry per CDR3 protein. The data show a few hundred thousand distinct CDR3 sequences, around 7.3% seen once. Study-level points and caveats: There were some patients whose high TCRbeta diversity at day 60 came from surviving recipient T cells and thymic progenitors. From newly produced T cells came most of the T-cell counts and diversity one year after transplant. Several hundred expanded graft clones reportedly were the source of alpha-beta T cells about two months after transplant.

The J gene is TRBJ2-7, the V gene TRBV18; 8 bases are shared with TRBD1. The clonotype originates from a female patient aged 2-10 years who had a stem cell transplant for Fanconi anemia, so the T cells may come from the graft donor. The source material was peripheral blood, sampled 360 days after TCRalphabeta/CD19-depleted stem cell transplant. The CDR3 protein is CASSPSQGARSEQYV. The CDR3 DNA reads TGTGCCAGCTCACCATCGCAGGGGGCGCGATCCGAGCAGTACGTC.